The clone carrying this TCR beta chain was observed at least ten times. The CDR3 has 13 residues. V lost 6 bases and J 0 bases, leaving 12 bases between the germline ends. Germline CDR1 is DFQATT and CDR2 is SNEGSKA (reference sequence). TCRdb recomputed calls from the 5' RACE reads with MiXCR, one row per CDR3 protein. The sample lists approximately 700,000 distinct CDR3 sequences, 15% to 20% occurring once. The data derive from a study of identical twins. Separately, the same data were catalogued under a study of T cells expressing NK-cell markers. That paper adds: Where several donors were concerned, these clonotypes also led the CD3+CD56-NKG2C+ fraction.

This sequence originates from a woman between 18 and 30 years old in good health. V is TRBV20-1 and J is TRBJ2-7; TRBD1 is a possible D gene (6 bases). Material: PBMCs. The CDR3 DNA sequence: TGCAGTGCAACAGGGACCAGCTCCTACGAGCAGTACTTC. Translation: CSATGTSSYEQYF.